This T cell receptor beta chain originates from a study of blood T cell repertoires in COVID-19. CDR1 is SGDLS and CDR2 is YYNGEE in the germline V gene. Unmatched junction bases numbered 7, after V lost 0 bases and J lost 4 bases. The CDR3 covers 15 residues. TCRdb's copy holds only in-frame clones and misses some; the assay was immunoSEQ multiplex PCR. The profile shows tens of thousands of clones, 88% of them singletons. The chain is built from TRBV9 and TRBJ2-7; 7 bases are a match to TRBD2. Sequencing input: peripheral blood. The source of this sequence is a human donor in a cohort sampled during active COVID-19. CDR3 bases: TGTGCCAGCAGCGTAGGAGCGGGGAGGGGATACGAGCAGTACTTC. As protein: CASSVGAGRGYEQYF.